This T cell receptor beta chain was obtained from a study of cytomegalovirus exposure and HLA in healthy donors. Broader study findings: As was reported, the classifier diagnosed cytomegalovirus status with high specificity and sensitivity. In vitro confirmation showed a few CMV-associated chains to be CMV antigen specific. The study found most TCR sequences rare, yet found some public TCRs in many donors. The listing of 150 to 200 TCR beta chains classed them as cytomegalovirus-associated.

Of note for this clone: Antigen specificity is unknown.

TCRdb keeps only in-frame clones here, not all; method: immunoSEQ multiplex PCR. This repertoire shows roughly 150,000 clones, roughly 91% found once; its top ten account for about 3.1%. The sequencing input was PBMCs. The receptor comes from a woman younger than 30 in good health and CMV-seropositive.

CDR3 sequence (DNA): TGCGCCAGCAGCCAAGGGAGCGGGAGTATCTACGAGCAGTACTTC. Its protein product is CASSQGSGSIYEQYF. The J gene is TRBJ2-7, the V gene TRBV4-1; 8 bases line up with TRBD2. V gave up 1 base and J gave up 3 bases; unmatched junction bases: 5. The CDR3 loop spans 15 amino acids. The germline CDR1 and CDR2 sequences are MGHRA and YSYEKL.